The 32 T cell receptor beta chains listed next were all sequenced from one sample in a study of shared clonotypes between healthy human individuals. Profiling relied on immunoSEQ multiplex PCR, and the TCRdb table lists in-frame clones only, not all of them. The table records around 450,000 clones, 70% to 80% of them present only once. Sequencing was done on a sample of PBMCs. The receptors stem from a woman aged 40 to 50 in good health. Some clones in this sample may be carry-over from other donors' samples.

Concerning this clone: One base separates it from a far larger clone, so it is likely a read error. The chain couples TRBV13 to TRBJ2-3; D uncertain. Per the germline V gene, CDR1 is PRHDT and CDR2 is FYEKMQ (reference sequence). This CDR3 is 11 amino acids long. V dropped 3 bases and J dropped 2 bases, with 0 bases sitting between them. This CDR3 reads CASSFTDTQYF. CDR3 bases: TGTGCCAGCAGCTTCACAGATACGCAGTATTTT.

This clone has more than one count but fewer than ten. The gene calls are TRBV28 and TRBJ1-1; no clear D gene. Per germline, CDR1 MDHEN and CDR2 SYDVKM. The CDR3 is 15 residues long. V was trimmed by 2 bases and J by 6 bases, leaving 16 bases between them. CDR3 amino acids: CASSLNPKVGSEAFF. The DNA of the CDR3 is TGTGCCAGCAGTTTAAACCCCAAGGTTGGATCTGAAGCTTTCTTT.

The V gene is TRBV20-1, the J gene TRBJ2-5; D is uncertain. There are 11 residues in the CDR3. The V end was cut by 4 bases, the J end by 1 base, with 4 bases between. Germline lookup yields CDR1 DFQATT and CDR2 SNEGSKA (reference sequence). This chain's CDR3 is CSAKPQETQYF. CDR3 DNA: TGCAGTGCTAAACCCCAAGAGACCCAGTACTTC.

The V and J genes are TRBV10-3 and TRBJ1-1; no clear D. Trimming shortened V by 3 bases and J by 1 base, and 9 bases separated the two germline ends. The CDR3 totals 14 residues. Germline V gives CDR1 ENHRY, CDR2 SYGVKD. CDR3 sequence (DNA): TGTGCCATCAGTGACCCTTCTACGAACACTGAAGCTTTCTTT. Amino acids: CAISDPSTNTEAFF.

The chain joins TRBV27 to TRBJ2-1, with 14 bases identical to TRBD2. Looked up from germline, CDR1 is MNHEY and CDR2 is SMNVEV (reference sequence). The trim removed 0 bases at V and 9 bases at J, leaving 7 bases unmatched. CDR3 length: 17 amino acids. The CDR3 loop reads CASSLSGGLAGAVEQFF. CDR3 sequence (DNA): TGTGCCAGCAGTTTATCGGGGGGACTAGCGGGAGCTGTTGAGCAGTTCTTC.

V gene TRBV19 combines with J gene TRBJ2-7; tentative D call: TRBD1 (6 bases). The CDR3 runs to 14 residues. Germline V gene sequence: CDR1 LNHDA, CDR2 SQIVND (reference sequence). V lost 5 bases, J lost 1 base, and 12 bases lay in between. This CDR3 reads CASSLGTNSYEQYF. The CDR3 coding sequence is TGTGCCAGTAGTCTCGGGACAAATTCCTACGAGCAGTACTTC.

This chain joins TRBV7-9 and TRBJ2-1; TRBD2 agrees at 12 bases. CDR3 length: 15 amino acids. Trimming took 5 bases from V and 8 from J; bases not matched to a gene: 7. Germline lookup yields CDR1 SEHNR and CDR2 FQNEAQ (reference sequence). CDR3 sequence reads: CASSETSGRSDEQFF. The CDR3 nucleotides are TGTGCCAGCAGCGAAACTAGCGGGAGGTCCGATGAGCAGTTCTTC.

This chain links TRBV20-1 with TRBJ2-7; 7 bases fit TRBD2. The germline CDR1 and CDR2 sequences are DFQATT and SNEGSKA (reference sequence). This CDR3 is built from 11 residues. Trimming cost V 5 bases and J 3 bases; bases outside gene matches: 1. In DNA, the CDR3 is TGCAGTGCTCGGGGGGTCTACGAGCAGTACTTC. Protein: CSARGVYEQYF.

The V gene is TRBV27, the J gene TRBJ2-1; 9 bases agree with TRBD2. J was trimmed by 5 bases and V by 7 bases; bases with no gene match: 6. In germline, CDR1 is MNHEY, CDR2 SMNVEV (reference sequence). CDR3 length: 14 residues. CDR3 bases: TGTGCCAGCAACCGCGGGGGGGCCGACAATGAGCAGTTCTTC. As protein: CASNRGGADNEQFF.

J is TRBJ1-2 and V is TRBV6-4; TRBD1 matches at 9 bases. There are 14 residues in the CDR3. Trimming cost V 5 bases and J 5 bases; bases outside gene matches: 6. Germline-derived CDR1 and CDR2 are MRHNA and SNTAGT. Here the CDR3 reads CASSRTGDSYGYTF. Here the CDR3 DNA reads TGTGCCAGCAGTCGGACAGGGGACTCGTATGGCTACACCTTC.

This clone has just a few counts. The rearrangement uses TRBV5-6 and TRBJ2-2; 10 bases are a match to TRBD2. The CDR3 totals 17 residues. The ends lost 4 bases at V and 0 bases at J; junction bases unmatched: 6. Germline CDR1 and CDR2: SGHDT and YYEEEE. The CDR3 DNA follows: TGTGCCAGCAGCCGAGGACTAGCGGCCGCGAACACCGGGGAGCTGTTTTTT. It codes for CASSRGLAAANTGELFF.

The chain carries TRBV9 and TRBJ2-1; 11 nucleotides line up with TRBD2. V shed 3 bases, J shed 7 bases, and the junction held 12 bases outside the gene matches. Germline-derived CDR1 and CDR2 are SGDLS and YYNGEE. This CDR3 region has 17 residues. CDR3 nucleotides: TGTGCCAGCAGCGGATCCTATAGCGGGAGGGCCGAAAATGAGCAGTTCTTC. Encoded protein: CASSGSYSGRAENEQFF.

This chain connects TRBV7-9 to TRBJ2-7; TRBD2 agrees at 8 bases. This CDR3 spans 14 amino acids. Germline values: CDR1 SEHNR, CDR2 FQNEAQ (reference sequence). Germline trimming cut 0 bases from V and 6 bases from J; bases unmatched to any gene: 4. The CDR3: CASSLAGLGTEQYF. CDR3 coding DNA: TGTGCCAGCAGCTTAGCGGGACTAGGGACCGAGCAGTACTTC. The variable domain in full, completed from reference TRBV7-9 and TRBJ2-7, reads DTGVSQNPRHKITKRGQNVTFRCDPISEHNRLYWYRQTLGQGPEFLTYFQNEAQLEKSRLLSDRFSAERPKGSFSTLEIQRTEQGDSAMYLCASSLAGLGTEQYFGPGTRLTVT.

The chain has TRBV4-3 and TRBJ2-3, with a tentative D call TRBD2 (5 bases). The V gene's germline CDR1 is LGHNA and CDR2 YSLEER. Trimming took 1 base from V and 0 from J, leaving 11 bases between them. The CDR3 is 16 residues long. The CDR3 protein is CASSQGALASTDTQYF. The CDR3 coding sequence is TGCGCCAGCAGCCAAGGGGCGCTAGCCAGCACAGATACGCAGTATTTT.

The chain couples TRBV28 to TRBJ2-2; 8 bases align to TRBD1. This CDR3 spans 16 amino acids. CDR1 and CDR2 from the germline V gene are MDHEN and SYDVKM. Trimming at V came to 6 bases and at J to 1 base, leaving 7 bases not matched to a gene. In nucleotides, the CDR3 is TGTGCCAGCAGCTGGGACAGGTGGGTGAACACCGGGGAGCTGTTTTTT. Translation: CASSWDRWVNTGELFF.

The V and J genes are TRBV28 and TRBJ2-7; D ambiguous. The V end was cut by 6 bases, the J end by 3 bases, with 6 bases between. Per the germline V gene, CDR1 is MDHEN and CDR2 is SYDVKM. This CDR3 is built from 11 residues. The CDR3 bases are TGTGCCAGCAGCCCGGACTACGAGCAGTACTTC. It encodes CASSPDYEQYF.

The V call is TRBV28, the J call TRBJ2-4, with D perhaps given as TRBD1 or TRBD2 (5 bases each). V lost 1 base to trimming and J lost 8 bases, with 12 bases between them. In germline, CDR1 is MDHEN, CDR2 SYDVKM. The CDR3 has 14 residues. DNA for the CDR3: TGTGCCAGCAGTTTATTCCGGGGCCCGGACATTCAGTACTTC. It encodes CASSLFRGPDIQYF.

This clone was detected many times. This sample also contains other DNA sequences that code for the same CDR3. This chain connects TRBV4-3 to TRBJ1-1; a weak D match, TRBD1 (5 bases). V was cut by 4 bases and J by 1 base, with 10 bases left in between. CDR1 is LGHNA, CDR2 YSLEER, per germline. The CDR3 loop spans 14 amino acids. The CDR3 DNA follows: TGCGCCAGCAGCCTCACAGGTGGGAACACTGAAGCTTTCTTT. Encoded protein: CASSLTGGNTEAFF.

To note about this clone: The junction departs from the called germline gene at one end, perhaps through a read error. CDR3 nucleotide sequence: TGCAGCGTTAAAGACAGGGGGGACTCCTACGAGCAGTACTTC. It is translated as CSVKDRGDSYEQYF. The chain has TRBV29-1 and TRBJ2-7; 9 bases are a match to TRBD1. CDR1 and CDR2 from the germline V gene are SQVTM and ANQGSEA. CDR3 length: 14 amino acids.

The chain couples TRBV9 to TRBJ1-1; D not certain. The germline V and J ends were trimmed by 0 bases and 4 bases, with 10 bases remaining between them. The CDR3 is 14 residues long. The germline gives CDR1 SGDLS, CDR2 YYNGEE. DNA for the CDR3: TGTGCCAGCAGCGTAGTTTTGGGTTTCACTGAAGCTTTCTTT. It yields the protein CASSVVLGFTEAFF.

This clone was recorded a few times. The CDR3 is CASSFQANTEAFF. In nucleotides, the CDR3 is TGTGCCAGCTCGTTCCAGGCGAACACTGAAGCTTTCTTT. This chain uses TRBV18 with TRBJ1-1; D is unclear. V lost 6 bases, J lost 1 base, and 9 bases lay in between. This CDR3 has 13 residues. CDR1 is KGHSH, CDR2 LQKENI, per germline.

For the CDR3, the DNA is TGCGCCAGCAGAAGAGAGACAGGGGGCTATGGCTACACCTTC. Translating it yields CASRRETGGYGYTF. V usage is TRBV10-1 and J usage is TRBJ1-2; 9 bases fit TRBD1. V was pared by 6 bases and J by 4 bases, with 6 bases of the junction left unmatched. The CDR3 loop spans 14 amino acids. The germline V gene has CDR1 WNHNN and CDR2 SYGVQD (reference sequence).

This chain uses TRBV5-1 with TRBJ2-7, with TRBD1 matching over 8 bases. The CDR3 extends over 16 amino acids. V was clipped by 4 bases and J by 3 bases; unmatched bases: 12. The V gene's germline CDR1 is SGHRS and CDR2 YFSETQ. CDR3 coding DNA: TGCGCCAGCAGCATAACCGGGACAGGAGTGGACTACGAGCAGTACTTC. Translated, it gives CASSITGTGVDYEQYF.

This chain connects TRBV11-2 to TRBJ1-2; TRBD1 matches at 9 bases. With V trimmed by 5 bases and J by 4 bases, 8 bases remained unmatched. The CDR3 extends over 15 amino acids. Per germline, CDR1 SGHAT and CDR2 FQNNGV. The CDR3 is CASSLGTGPGYGYTF. CDR3 nucleotides: TGTGCCAGCAGCCTTGGGACAGGGCCAGGCTATGGCTACACCTTC.

The chain joins TRBV18 to TRBJ2-7; 8 bases are shared with TRBD1. Germline CDR1 KGHSH, CDR2 LQKENI. CDR3 length: 14 residues. V gave up 2 bases and J gave up 6 bases; unmatched junction bases: 6. The DNA of the CDR3 is TGTGCCAGCTCACCAGGACAGGGCACTGGCGAGCAGTACTTC. Translation: CASSPGQGTGEQYF.

The V call is TRBV2, the J call TRBJ2-2, with 8 bases matching TRBD2. This CDR3 has 15 amino acids. J was trimmed by 5 bases and V by 4 bases; bases with no gene match: 6. In germline, CDR1 is SNHLY, CDR2 FYNNEI. The CDR3 coding sequence is TGTGCCAGCAGTGTGTCGAGCGGGAGTACCGGGGAGCTGTTTTTT. Translating gives CASSVSSGSTGELFF.

The chain uses TRBV9 and TRBJ1-4, with D perhaps TRBD1 (5 bases). Germline V CDR1 and CDR2: SGDLS, YYNGEE. V lost 0 bases and J lost 8, with 11 bases in between. The CDR3 is 14 amino acids. This CDR3 is CASSVADSREKLFF. The DNA for the CDR3 is TGTGCCAGCAGCGTAGCTGACAGTCGGGAAAAACTGTTTTTT.

The chain combines TRBV6-1 with TRBJ2-3; perhaps D is TRBD1 or TRBD2 (5 bases each). With 5 bases removed from V and 3 bases from J, the gap between germline ends came to 15 bases. The CDR3 has 15 amino acids. Germline CDR1 MNHNS, CDR2 SASEGT. The CDR3, as DNA: TGTGCCAGCAGTCTATATACAGGAGGAACAGATACGCAGTATTTT. Its translation: CASSLYTGGTDTQYF.

The V call is TRBV19, the J call TRBJ1-2, with D uncertain. With 2 bases removed from V and 0 bases from J, the gap between germline ends came to 7 bases. This CDR3 contains 14 residues. Germline-derived CDR1 and CDR2 are LNHDA and SQIVND (reference sequence). As DNA, the CDR3 is TGTGCCAGTAGTATAACGGGAACTAACTATGGCTACACCTTC. Translating gives CASSITGTNYGYTF.

The V gene is TRBV6-1, the J gene TRBJ2-1, with a possible D match to TRBD2 (5 bases). CDR1 and CDR2 (germline): MNHNS, SASEGT. The germline V and J ends were trimmed by 6 bases and 4 bases, with 16 bases remaining between them. The CDR3 has 15 amino acids. In nucleotides, the CDR3 is TGTGCCAGCAGCCTCGGGAACCTGGGGTACAATGAGCAGTTCTTC. It encodes CASSLGNLGYNEQFF.

V gene TRBV6-6 combines with J gene TRBJ2-7; TRBD1 or TRBD2 may be the D gene (6 bases each). Germline V CDR1 and CDR2: MNHNY, SVGAGI (reference sequence). V lost 7 bases and J 2 bases, leaving 15 bases between the germline ends. CDR3 length: 14 amino acids. CDR3 amino acids: CASTPPGGPYEQYF. The DNA for the CDR3 is TGTGCCAGCACCCCGCCCGGGGGCCCCTACGAGCAGTACTTC.

This clone has just one count. This rearrangement joins TRBV28 to TRBJ1-3, with TRBD1 as a possible D gene (5 bases). The germline V and J ends were trimmed by 2 bases and 4 bases, with 9 bases remaining between them. The CDR3 extends over 14 amino acids. In germline, CDR1 is MDHEN, CDR2 SYDVKM. The CDR3 nucleotides read TGTGCCAGCAGTTTACAGGGTACAGGAAACACCATATATTTT. Translated, it gives CASSLQGTGNTIYF.